Listed below are T cell receptor beta chains from one sample, sequenced in a study of somatic mutations in cytotoxic T cells in rheumatoid arthritis. The assay was immunoSEQ multiplex PCR, and TCRdb's table has in-frame clones only and misses some. The data hold some 20,000 clones, with around 83% observed a single time. The specimen sequenced was CD8+ T cells sorted from blood. The source of these receptors is an adult with rheumatoid arthritis. CDR3s include the opening cysteine and the closing phenylalanine or tryptophan. The D gene is left open where the match is weak. Expanded clones are given a class, and other clones once, few, many or no size at all.

d_gene,j_gene,abundance,v_gene,CDR3aa,CDR3nt
-,TRBJ1-4,-,TRBV5-1,CASSKKGVTNEKLFF,TGCGCCAGCAGCAAGAAAGGAGTCACTAATGAAAAACTGTTTTTT
-,TRBJ2-7,-,TRBV18,CASSLTDRPTYEQYF,TGTGCCAGCTCACTTACCGACCGCCCCACCTACGAGCAGTACTTC
TRBD1,TRBJ2-6,-,TRBV4-3,CASSQEDRGAGANVLTF,TGCGCCAGCAGCCAAGAGGACAGGGGAGCTGGGGCCAACGTCCTGACTTTC
-,TRBJ1-5,-,TRBV11-3,CASSFTRGQISNQPQHF,TGTGCCAGCAGCTTTACCCGAGGACAGATTAGCAATCAGCCCCAGCATTTT
-,TRBJ1-2,-,TRBV6-1,CASSGPRAGDYGYTF,TGTGCCAGCAGTGGACCCAGGGCGGGCGACTATGGCTACACCTTC
TRBD2,TRBJ2-2,-,TRBV9,CASSVGGSFTGELFF,TGTGCCAGCAGCGTAGGCGGGAGTTTCACCGGGGAGCTGTTTTTT
TRBD1,TRBJ1-3,-,TRBV9,CASSVASDRAGNTIYF,TGTGCCAGCAGCGTAGCTTCGGACAGGGCTGGAAACACCATATATTTT
-,TRBJ1-1,-,TRBV4-3,CASSQWQGDTEAFF,TGCGCCAGCAGCCAATGGCAGGGTGACACTGAAGCTTTCTTT
-,TRBJ1-1,-,TRBV13,CASSLYGIGANTEAFF,TGTGCCAGCAGCTTATATGGCATCGGGGCCAACACTGAAGCTTTCTTT
-,TRBJ2-3,once,TRBV7-3,CASSASGDTQYF,TGTGCCAGCAGTGCCTCCGGAGATACGCAGTATTTT
-,TRBJ2-3,-,TRBV7-8,CASSLAVGYTDTQYF,TGTGCCAGCAGCTTAGCGGTTGGATACACAGATACGCAGTATTTT
-,TRBJ2-4,-,TRBV2,CASSAHLRGGTLAKNIQYF,TGTGCCAGCAGTGCCCATCTAAGGGGGGGGACCTTAGCCAAAAACATTCAGTACTTC
TRBD1,TRBJ1-1,-,TRBV25-1,CASMGRGRGSSGEAFF,TGTGCCAGCATGGGCAGGGGGCGCGGATCTTCAGGTGAAGCTTTCTTT
TRBD2,TRBJ2-1,-,TRBV9,CASSVPIAGNEQFF,TGTGCCAGCAGCGTACCAATAGCGGGGAATGAGCAGTTCTTC
-,TRBJ1-1,-,TRBV29-1,CSVLGAEAFF,TGCAGCGTTCTGGGCGCTGAAGCTTTCTTT
-,TRBJ2-1,-,TRBV12-5,CASGWPGQRALRYEQFF,TGTGCTAGTGGTTGGCCCGGGCAGCGGGCCCTCAGGTATGAGCAGTTCTTC
-,TRBJ1-1,-,TRBV5-4,CASSPPTGLGAVNTEAFF,TGTGCCAGCAGCCCTCCCACAGGGTTGGGGGCCGTGAACACTGAAGCTTTCTTT
-,TRBJ1-1,-,TRBV19,CASSPWGGSDTEAFF,TGTGCCAGTAGTCCCTGGGGAGGGAGTGACACTGAAGCTTTCTTT
TRBD1,TRBJ1-1,-,TRBV7-7,CASSQGGVAEAFF,TGTGCTAGCAGCCAGGGGGGGGTCGCTGAAGCTTTCTTT
-,TRBJ2-1,-,TRBV15,CATSREGFHNEQFF,TGTGCCACCAGCAGAGAGGGGTTCCACAATGAGCAGTTCTTC
TRBD2,TRBJ2-3,-,TRBV5-6,CASSLAGGDTQYF,TGTGCCAGCAGCTTGGCGGGGGGGGATACGCAGTATTTT
TRBD1,TRBJ1-5,-,TRBV6-5,CASSPARGRVQPQHF,TGTGCCAGCAGCCCAGCGAGGGGGCGCGTTCAGCCCCAGCATTTT
TRBD2,TRBJ2-1,-,TRBV19,CASTPSGSSYNEQFF,TGTGCCAGTACCCCTAGCGGGAGCTCCTACAATGAGCAGTTCTTC
-,TRBJ1-5,-,TRBV28,CASRPGVIQPQHF,TGTGCCAGCAGACCAGGGGTAATTCAGCCCCAGCATTTT
TRBD1,TRBJ1-5,-,TRBV2,CASSQGDQPQHF,TGTGCCAGCAGTCAGGGGGATCAGCCCCAGCATTTT
-,TRBJ2-7,-,TRBV4-3,CASSPTEEASYEQYF,TGCGCCAGCAGCCCAACAGAGGAGGCCTCCTACGAGCAGTACTTC
TRBD2,TRBJ2-3,-,TRBV7-7,CASSPVGGTSTDTQYF,TGTGCTAGCAGCCCCGTCGGGGGGACTAGCACAGATACGCAGTATTTT
TRBD2,TRBJ2-3,-,TRBV6-5,CATKSGGSDTDTQYF,TGTGCCACCAAGAGCGGGGGATCCGACACAGATACGCAGTATTTT
TRBD1,TRBJ1-1,-,TRBV29-1,CSAPGQGAEAFF,TGCAGCGCTCCCGGACAGGGGGCTGAAGCTTTCTTT
-,TRBJ1-1,-,TRBV9,CASSPPGSEAFF,TGTGCCAGCAGCCCTCCAGGCTCTGAAGCTTTCTTT
TRBD1,TRBJ1-6,-,TRBV5-1,CASRGGGTDNSPLHF,TGCGCCAGCAGAGGAGGCGGGACAGATAATTCACCCCTCCACTTT
TRBD2,TRBJ2-7,-,TRBV13,CASSRGGGGPFNEQYF,TGTGCCAGCAGCCGGGGTGGGGGAGGGCCTTTCAACGAGCAGTACTTC
TRBD2,TRBJ2-3,-,TRBV2,CASSEVSGGLNLPDTQYF,TGTGCCAGCAGTGAAGTTAGCGGGGGGCTCAACTTACCAGATACGCAGTATTTT
-,TRBJ2-3,-,TRBV5-1,CASSSPDRSRPDTQYF,TGCGCCAGCAGCTCCCCAGACAGATCCCGCCCAGATACGCAGTATTTT
-,TRBJ2-7,-,TRBV27,CASNAGGEQYF,TGTGCCAGCAATGCCGGTGGTGAGCAGTACTTC
-,TRBJ2-3,-,TRBV27,CASSLSIRHFSTDTQYF,TGTGCCAGCAGTTTATCGATCCGGCACTTCAGCACAGATACGCAGTATTTT
TRBD1,TRBJ1-2,-,TRBV5-4,CASSFKINRGRGYTF,TGTGCCAGCAGCTTTAAAATAAACAGGGGTCGGGGCTACACCTTC
TRBD1,TRBJ1-4,once,TRBV4-1,CASSRLGQGGEKLFF,TGCGCCAGCAGCCGGTTGGGACAGGGTGGCGAAAAACTGTTTTTT
TRBD1,TRBJ2-2,-,TRBV27,CASSLDRASGGELFF,TGTGCCAGCAGTCTGGACAGGGCCTCGGGCGGGGAGCTGTTTTTT
-,TRBJ1-5,-,TRBV29-1,CSVSLGDKAQHF,TGCAGCGTTTCCTTGGGGGATAAGGCCCAGCATTTT
TRBD1,TRBJ1-6,few,TRBV6-1,CASSTGTENSPLHF,TGTGCCAGCAGTACCGGGACAGAGAATTCACCCCTCCACTTT
-,TRBJ1-4,-,TRBV15,CATSVSLGPTNEKLFF,TGTGCCACCAGCGTCTCCCTGGGACCAACTAATGAAAAACTGTTTTTT
TRBD1,TRBJ2-6,once,TRBV29-1,CSVEGRDRGPSGANVLTF,TGCAGCGTTGAAGGCCGGGACAGGGGGCCCTCTGGGGCCAACGTCCTGACTTTC
TRBD2,TRBJ2-5,once,TRBV9,CASSPTSVQETQYF,TGTGCCAGCAGCCCGACTAGCGTCCAAGAGACCCAGTACTTC
TRBD1,TRBJ1-5,-,TRBV19,CASDRGSYSNQPQHF,TGTGCCAGCGACAGGGGCTCATATAGCAATCAGCCCCAGCATTTT